Described below is a single T cell receptor beta chain sequence and its context. The sample comes from a study of T cells expressing NK-cell markers. For the study at large: Sorted CD3+CD56-NKG2C+, CD3+CD56+NKG2C- and CD3+CD56+NKG2C+ T cells were the source of the TCR beta repertoires.

5'RACE template switching with UMIs generated TCR beta cDNA. TCRdb reprocessed the 5' RACE reads and keeps a single row for each CDR3 protein, giving no DNA. The specimen's table records 500,000 to 600,000 distinct CDR3 sequences. Germline CDR1 and CDR2: KGHSH and LQKENI. CDR3 length equals 13 residues. This sequence originates from a man aged 18 to 35 in good health. J is TRBJ2-3 and V is TRBV18. What was sequenced was blood T cells: a sorted CD56 or NKG2C T cell subset, CD4+ or CD8+ T cells, or bulk PBMC T cells (not recorded which). The CDR3 is CASSPQSTDTQYF. The variable domain in full, with the rest retrieved from reference TRBV18 and TRBJ2-3, is NAGVMQNPRHLVRRRGQEARLRCSPMKGHSHVYWYRQLPEEGLKFMVYLQKENIIDESGMPKERFSAEFPKEGPSILRIQQVVRGDSAAYFCASSPQSTDTQYFGPGTRLTVL.